This T cell receptor beta chain was documented in a study of shared clonotypes between healthy human individuals. About the study: For every donor, three CD4 naive, three CD4 memory, two CD8 naive and one CD8 memory plates were used.

The table came from immunoSEQ multiplex PCR; TCRdb's copy has only in-frame clones and leaves some out. The repertoire has approximately 400,000 clones, approximately 96% of them found once; the top ten carry approximately 0.32%. Findings and limits, study-wide: Generally, naive subsets came out with larger estimated richness than memory subsets.

Germline assignment: CDR1 LNHDA and CDR2 SQIVND (reference sequence). Trimming took off 8 bases at V and 4 bases at J, with 8 bases between the two ends. The CDR3 contains 11 residues. Within Nashville, Tennessee resided all donors, each a Caucasian adult. With respect to this clone: No antigen is known for it.

V is TRBV19 and J is TRBJ1-2; D is unresolved. The sample comprised memory CD8+ T cells sorted from blood. The subset here: CD45RO+ cells pooled with CCR7-negative TemRA cells. The sequence came from a man aged 30-40 years in good health. CDR3: CASQTSYGYTF. The CDR3 nucleotides are TGTGCCAGTCAGACCAGCTATGGCTACACCTTC.